Listed below are T cell receptor beta chains from one sample, sequenced in a study of beta chain features in type 1 diabetes. Here immunoSEQ multiplex PCR was the method, and the copy in TCRdb shows in-frame clones only, minus some. The repertoire includes 300,000 to 450,000 clones, approximately 12% of them detected once, and approximately 0.011% sits in the top ten. The material sequenced was naive CD4+ T cells from blood. These TCRs come from a woman under 30 with type 1 diabetes. Both conserved end residues are part of each CDR3. A D gene is named only where the DNA matches it firmly. Where a row states a size, it is once, few, many or the class of an expanded clone; other rows omit it.

d_call j_call v_call clone_size cdr3_nt cdr3_aa
. TRBJ2-7 TRBV11-3 . TGTGCCAGCAGCTCGGATAGGGGTCCCTACGAGCAGTACTTC CASSSDRGPYEQYF
. TRBJ1-1 TRBV2 few TGTGCCAGCAGTGAAGGCTCCGGCACTGAAGCTTTCTTT CASSEGSGTEAFF
TRBD1 TRBJ1-2 TRBV15 few TGTGCCACCAGACAGCGGACAGGGATTTATGGCTACACCTTC CATRQRTGIYGYTF
. TRBJ2-7 TRBV6-1 . TGTGCCAGCAGTGGGGGAGTCCTAACCTACGAGCAGTACTTC CASSGGVLTYEQYF
. TRBJ1-2 TRBV7-2 . TGTGCCAGCAGCTTAGACACAGGCGCTAACTATGGCTACACCTTC CASSLDTGANYGYTF
TRBD1 TRBJ2-5 TRBV2 few TGTGCCGGGACAGGGGGGGAGACCCAGTACTTC CAGTGGETQYF
. TRBJ2-1 TRBV19 . TGTGCCAGTAGTATCAGCCTAGCGTCCTACAATGAGCAGTTCTTC CASSISLASYNEQFF
TRBD2 TRBJ2-7 TRBV7-9 . TGTGCCAGCAGTCAGGCAGCGGGAGAATGGTACTTC CASSQAAGEWYF
TRBD2 TRBJ2-7 TRBV25-1 few TGTGCCAGCAGTGGAACCCCAGCGGGGACCTACGAGCAGTACTTC CASSGTPAGTYEQYF
. TRBJ2-3 TRBV5-1 . TGCGCCAGCAGCTTGGATGGAGCTAGCACAGATACGCAGTATTTT CASSLDGASTDTQYF
TRBD1 TRBJ1-1 TRBV7-2 few TGTGCCAGCAGCACTCGGACAGGGAACACTGAAGCTTTCTTT CASSTRTGNTEAFF
. TRBJ1-1 TRBV23-1 . TGCGCCAGCAGTCAATCTAGGGCAGGGCCGGTTGAAGCTTTCTTT CASSQSRAGPVEAFF
. TRBJ2-7 TRBV5-1 few TGCGCCAGCAGCTCTTTTTCAGGTTCCTACGAGCAGTACTTC CASSSFSGSYEQYF
TRBD2 TRBJ2-3 TRBV5-1 few TGCGCCAGCAGCACGGGGGGTTGGACAGATACGCAGTATTTT CASSTGGWTDTQYF
TRBD2 TRBJ2-1 TRBV5-1 few TGCGCCAGCAGCCCGGGACTAGCGGGGGGCGATGAGCAGTTCTTC CASSPGLAGGDEQFF
. TRBJ2-3 TRBV11-3 . TGTGCCAGCAGCAACCAGGGAAGTAGAGATACGCAGTATTTT CASSNQGSRDTQYF
. TRBJ2-3 TRBV29-1 few TGCAGCGGGGCCATAGATACGCAGTATTTT CSGAIDTQYF
. TRBJ1-4 TRBV5-6 . TGTGCCAGCAGCTTCGGTCCATCTACGACTAATGAAAAACTGTTTTTT CASSFGPSTTNEKLFF
TRBD2 TRBJ2-1 TRBV5-4 few TGTGCCAGCAGCTTAACTAGCGGGGGGGCTGGTGAGCAGTTCTTC CASSLTSGGAGEQFF
TRBD1 TRBJ1-1 TRBV5-1 . TGCGCCAGCACAGGGGACAGGGGTACTGAAGCTTTCTTT CASTGDRGTEAFF
TRBD1 TRBJ2-1 TRBV27 . TGTGCCAGCGGAGGGACAGGGGTTTGGCATGAGCAGTTCTTC CASGGTGVWHEQFF
. TRBJ2-1 TRBV2 . TGTGCCAGCAGTGCATTTGAGCAGTTCTTC CASSAFEQFF
TRBD1 TRBJ2-1 TRBV15 . TGTGCCACCAGCAGAGACCCCCCCGGGACAGGGGACAATGAGCAGTTCTTC CATSRDPPGTGDNEQFF
TRBD2 TRBJ2-1 TRBV29-1 few TGCAGCGTTGACGCGGGAGGGCCATATGAGCAGTTCTTC CSVDAGGPYEQFF
TRBD1 TRBJ1-5 TRBV23-1 few TGCGCCAGCAGTCAACAGGAGGGGGCGAGTTATCAGCCCCAGCATTTT CASSQQEGASYQPQHF
TRBD1 TRBJ2-3 TRBV29-1 few TGCAGCGTTGCCCAAATGGGGACAGCCCAATTCGGCTTCCAGGAGTATTTT CSVAQMGTAQFGFQEYF
. TRBJ2-3 TRBV5-1 few TGCGCCAGCAGCGTAGGGGGAGATACGCAGTATTTT CASSVGGDTQYF
TRBD1 TRBJ1-5 TRBV28 . TGTGCCAGCAGCCACGCGACAGGGGCCAATCAGCCCCAGCATTTT CASSHATGANQPQHF
TRBD1 TRBJ2-5 TRBV27 few TGTGCCAGCAGTCCACACCCGGACAGGGAAAACAAAGAGACCCAGTACTTC CASSPHPDRENKETQYF
. TRBJ2-1 TRBV28 few TGTGCCAGCAGTCCCCAGGCCGGTGAGCAGTTCTTC CASSPQAGEQFF
. TRBJ2-5 TRBV5-1 . TGCGCCAGCAGCTTGGATCCAGGGCAAGAGACCCAGTACTTC CASSLDPGQETQYF
. TRBJ2-1 TRBV20-1 . TGCAGTGCTAGTAGTATTCGGGAGCAGTTCTTC CSASSIREQFF
. TRBJ1-5 TRBV7-2 . TGTGCCAGCAGCGCGGACAGCGATCAGCCCCAGCATTTT CASSADSDQPQHF
TRBD1 TRBJ1-5 TRBV7-2 . TGTGCCAGCAGCTGGGGACAGCAAGGCAATCAGCCCCAGCATTTT CASSWGQQGNQPQHF
TRBD2 TRBJ2-5 TRBV19 . TGTGCCAGTAGTATCGGGACTAGCGGGGGACAAGAGACCCAGTACTTC CASSIGTSGGQETQYF
. TRBJ2-1 TRBV21-1 . TGTGCCACCCCTCCGGGACTCCAAGAGTCCTACAATGAGCAGTTCTTC CATPPGLQESYNEQFF
. TRBJ2-1 TRBV4-2 few TGTGCCAGCAGCCAAGGGCTTAGCCGGAGCTCCTACAATGAGCAGTTCTTC CASSQGLSRSSYNEQFF
. TRBJ2-5 TRBV4-1 . TGCGCCAGCAGCCTAGCAACCCAAGAGACCCAGTACTTC CASSLATQETQYF